The sequence of this T cell receptor (beta chain) was determined in a study of CD8+ T cells in alopecia areata. Study background: Treatment comprised oral tofacitinib, 5 to 10 mg twice daily, in treated patients.

After isolation, RNA underwent reverse transcription to generate cDNA as the sequencing template. The method was immunoSEQ multiplex PCR; TCRdb's version includes in-frame clones alone and lacks a portion of them. The sample shows about 97,000 clones, 41% of them seen only once. CDR1 and CDR2 from the germline V gene are MNHEY and SMNVEV (reference sequence). The CDR3 is 11 residues long. J gave up 7 bases and V 5 bases, and 2 bases lay outside the gene matches. The sample was CD4+ T cells sorted from blood. This sequence joins TRBV27 and TRBJ2-7; 7 bases agree with TRBD1. The TCR comes from a human donor with alopecia areata. CDR3 amino acids: CASSARGEQYF. The CDR3 bases are TGTGCCAGCAGTGCCAGGGGGGAGCAGTACTTC.